This TCR beta chain was documented in a study of cytomegalovirus exposure and HLA in healthy donors. Use of 60 Vbeta and 13 Jbeta primers characterized the PCR. Only in-frame clones appear in the TCRdb table, and some are missing; sequencing was by immunoSEQ multiplex PCR. The table records some 69,000 clones, around 72% of them present only once. Losses at the gene ends were 2 bases for V and 4 bases for J; bases not matched to a gene: 4. Germline V gene sequence: CDR1 SGHTA, CDR2 FQGTGA. This CDR3 is built from 15 residues. A remark on this clone: Its specificity is not known.

Study-level results: CMV serostatus was the only immune exposure information that was available. The authors later linked a missense DCLRE1C variant to TCR beta V- and J-gene trimming. Many donors carried some public TCRs, although rarity characterized most TCR sequences.

The sequenced sample was PBMCs. The J gene is TRBJ2-4, the V gene TRBV7-3; 8 nucleotides line up with TRBD2. This TCR derives from a male donor in good health and CMV-seropositive. The CDR3 nucleotides are TGTGCCAGCAGCTTAGGAGCGGGGGCGAAAAACATTCAGTACTTC. Translating gives CASSLGAGAKNIQYF.